This TCR beta chain is drawn from a study of OX40 agonist ivuxolimab in advanced cancers. Study summary: It was permissible to have had prior anti-PD-1, anti-PD-L1 or anti-CTLA-4 therapy, and around 41% had some. Study findings and constraints: Circulating CD4+ and CD8+ T cells showed clonal expansion by week 6 at 0.1 to 3.0 mg/kg. Specificity for antigen went undetermined in the expanded peripheral T cells.

The repertoire was sequenced with immunoSEQ multiplex PCR; TCRdb's copy has only in-frame clones and lacks some. The profile shows about 82,000 clones, roughly 85% of them singletons. With regard to this clone: Antigen specificity is unknown.

This CDR3 has 12 amino acids. In germline, CDR1 is SNHLY, CDR2 FYNNEI. Trimming left V 6 bases short and J 6 bases short, with 12 bases between. Blood got drawn at baseline, again on cycle 4 day 1, and then on cycle 7 day 1. This chain connects TRBV2 to TRBJ2-7, with a possible D match to TRBD1 (6 bases). The TCR comes from an adult with an advanced solid tumor such as melanoma, head and neck, liver or kidney cancer. The sample was CD4+ or CD8+ T cells sorted from blood, taken in a trial of the OX40 agonist ivuxolimab. The CDR3 sequence: CASSLDSGEQYF. The CDR3 region has the DNA TGTGCCAGCAGCTTGGACAGCGGCGAGCAGTACTTC.